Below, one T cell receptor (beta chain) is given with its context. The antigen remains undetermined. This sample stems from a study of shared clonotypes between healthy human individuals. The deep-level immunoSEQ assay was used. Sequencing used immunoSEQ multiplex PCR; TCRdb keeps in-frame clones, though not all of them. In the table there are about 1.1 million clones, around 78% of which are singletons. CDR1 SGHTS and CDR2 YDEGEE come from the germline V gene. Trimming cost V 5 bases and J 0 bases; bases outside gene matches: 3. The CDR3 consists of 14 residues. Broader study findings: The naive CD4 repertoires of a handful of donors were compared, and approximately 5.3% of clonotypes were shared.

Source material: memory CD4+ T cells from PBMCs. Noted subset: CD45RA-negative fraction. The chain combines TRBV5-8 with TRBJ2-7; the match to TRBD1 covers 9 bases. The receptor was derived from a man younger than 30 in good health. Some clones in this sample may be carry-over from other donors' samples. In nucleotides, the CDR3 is TGTGCCAGCAGGGGACAGGGCAGCTCCTACGAGCAGTACTTC. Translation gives CASRGQGSSYEQYF.